Below, 6 T cell receptor beta chains from the same sample are listed, as sequenced in a study of T-cell reconstitution after alpha-beta-depleted transplantation in children. Unique molecular identifiers were built into the TCRbeta library. TCRdb reanalysed the PCR reads using MiXCR and keeps one entry per CDR3 protein. The data hold hundreds of thousands of distinct CDR3 sequences, with around 16% observed a single time. Sequenced material: PBMCs, mostly from graft donor cells, taken 360 days after TCRalphabeta/CD19-depleted stem cell transplant. Receptor source: a boy younger than two who had a stem cell transplant for Wiskott-Aldrich syndrome, so the T cells may come from the graft donor.

The V gene is TRBV10-1, the J gene TRBJ2-2; TRBD2 aligns across 13 bases. This CDR3 spans 20 amino acids. Germline CDR1 and CDR2: WNHNN and SYGVQD (reference sequence). The trim removed 5 bases at V and 2 bases at J, leaving 14 bases unmatched. The CDR3, as DNA: TGCGCCAGCAGTCGGCCCATTGGACTAGCGGGAGATCCCAACACCGGGGAGCTGTTTTTT. It yields the protein CASSRPIGLAGDPNTGELFF.

This chain joins TRBV29-1 and TRBJ1-5, with 9 positions matching TRBD1. This CDR3 contains 15 residues. Germline CDR1 is SQVTM and CDR2 is ANQGSEA. Trimming cost V 3 bases and J 5 bases; bases outside gene matches: 8. The CDR3 sequence is CSVEPPGQGYQPQHF. CDR3 DNA: TGCAGCGTTGAGCCACCGGGACAGGGATATCAGCCCCAGCATTTT.

The chain couples TRBV7-9 to TRBJ2-7; D remains unclear. CDR3 length equals 14 residues. V lost 1 base to trimming and J lost 7 bases, with 14 bases between them. Germline V CDR1 and CDR2: SEHNR, FQNEAQ (reference sequence). The CDR3 spells CASSLVGSPREQYF. DNA for the CDR3: TGTGCCAGCAGCTTAGTGGGGTCACCAAGGGAGCAGTACTTC. Combining the CDR3 with reference TRBV7-9 and TRBJ2-7 gives the whole variable domain DTGVSQNPRHKITKRGQNVTFRCDPISEHNRLYWYRQTLGQGPEFLTYFQNEAQLEKSRLLSDRFSAERPKGSFSTLEIQRTEQGDSAMYLCASSLVGSPREQYFGPGTRLTVT.

The CDR3 here is CASSLGTSPLFYEQYF. DNA of the CDR3: TGCGCCAGCAGCCTGGGAACTTCTCCTCTTTTTTACGAGCAGTACTTC. This chain connects TRBV5-1 to TRBJ2-7; D unclear. Germline values: CDR1 SGHRS, CDR2 YFSETQ. V was cut by 4 bases and J by 4 bases, with 21 bases left in between. The CDR3 extends over 16 amino acids. Using reference TRBV5-1 and TRBJ2-7 for the parts outside the CDR3, the full variable domain is KAGVTQTPRYLIKTRGQQVTLSCSPISGHRSVSWYQQTPGQGLQFLFEYFSETQRNKGNFPGRFSGRQFSNSRSEMNVSTLELGDSALYLCASSLGTSPLFYEQYFGPGTRLTVT.

Only a few counts were recorded for this clonotype. The DNA for the CDR3 is TGTGCCTGGAGTAGGGTTCTAGCCTCTTCCTACGAGCAGTACTTC. It encodes CAWSRVLASSYEQYF. This chain uses TRBV30 with TRBJ2-7, with D possibly TRBD2 on 5 matching bases. This CDR3 contains 15 residues. Trimming left V 2 bases short and J 1 base short, with 15 bases between. The germline V gene encodes CDR1 GTSNPN and CDR2 SVGIG (reference sequence).

The sample holds a few counts of this clonotype. The CDR3 loop reads CASSQDPFGAGYEQYF. For the CDR3, the DNA is TGTGCCAGCAGCCAAGATCCGTTCGGTGCCGGCTACGAGCAGTACTTC. The chain carries TRBV3-1 and TRBJ2-7; the D is unclear. CDR1 is LGHDT, CDR2 YNNKEL, per germline (reference sequence). Trimming took off 0 bases at V and 3 bases at J, with 15 bases between the two ends. The CDR3 length is 16 residues.